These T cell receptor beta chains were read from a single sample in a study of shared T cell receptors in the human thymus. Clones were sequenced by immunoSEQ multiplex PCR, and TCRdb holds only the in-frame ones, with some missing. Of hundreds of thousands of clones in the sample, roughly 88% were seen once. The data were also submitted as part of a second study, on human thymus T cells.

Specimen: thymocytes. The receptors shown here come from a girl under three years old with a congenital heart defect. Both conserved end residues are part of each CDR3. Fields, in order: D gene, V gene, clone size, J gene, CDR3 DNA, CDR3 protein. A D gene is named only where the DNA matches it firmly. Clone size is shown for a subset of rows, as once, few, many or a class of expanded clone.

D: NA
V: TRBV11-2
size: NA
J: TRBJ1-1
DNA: TGTGCCAGCAGCTTATTGTTTGGACAGATGAACACTGAAGCTTTCTTT
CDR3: CASSLLFGQMNTEAFF

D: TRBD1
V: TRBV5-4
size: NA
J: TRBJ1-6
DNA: TGTGCCAGCAACCTCCTGGGGGGACAGGGGGATTCACCCCTCCACTTT
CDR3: CASNLLGGQGDSPLHF

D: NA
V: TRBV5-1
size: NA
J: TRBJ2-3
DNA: TGCGCCAGCAGCTTACTCGTCCGAGACAAGGATTCGAGCACAGATACGCAGTATTTT
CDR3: CASSLLVRDKDSSTDTQYF

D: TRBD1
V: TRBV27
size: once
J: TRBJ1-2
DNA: TGTGCCAGCAGTTTCGACCGGGACAGGGATGGCTACACCTTC
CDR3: CASSFDRDRDGYTF

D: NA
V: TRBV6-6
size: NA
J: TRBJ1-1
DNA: TGTGCCAGCATTAATGAGGTCGTGGGAGCTTTCTTT
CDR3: CASINEVVGAFF

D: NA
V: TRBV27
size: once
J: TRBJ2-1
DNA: TGTGCCAGCAGTGGGCGGGACAGTGCCATGAAATACAATCATCCAACCCTGTTCTTC
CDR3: CASSGRDSAMKYNHPTLFF

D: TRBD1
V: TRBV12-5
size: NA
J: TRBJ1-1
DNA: TGTGCTAGCGCCCCCGACAGGGGTAATCGGGCCACTGAAGCTTTCTTT
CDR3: CASAPDRGNRATEAFF

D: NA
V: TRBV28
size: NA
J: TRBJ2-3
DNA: TGTGCCAGCAGTTTACCCCGGACTACAACAGATACGCAGTATTTT
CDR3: CASSLPRTTTDTQYF

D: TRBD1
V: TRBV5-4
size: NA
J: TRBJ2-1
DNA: TGTGCCAGCAGAGAGACAGGGGGCGCGGATGAGCAGTTCTTC
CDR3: CASRETGGADEQFF

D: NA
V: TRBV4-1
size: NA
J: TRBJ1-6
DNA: TGCGCCAGCAGCATAATACGGGCCTCTCAGGGGAAGACCCTCCACTTT
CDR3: CASSIIRASQGKTLHF

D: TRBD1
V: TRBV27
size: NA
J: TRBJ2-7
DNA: TGTGCCAGCAGTCCCCGTCGCCGACAGGGCAGCTCCTACGAGCAGTACTTC
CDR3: CASSPRRRQGSSYEQYF

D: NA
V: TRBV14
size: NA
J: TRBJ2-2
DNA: TGTGCCAGCAGCGCCCTTGTGGCCACCCCTTCGAACACCGGGGAGCTGTTTTTT
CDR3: CASSALVATPSNTGELFF

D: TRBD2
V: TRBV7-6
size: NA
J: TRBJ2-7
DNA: TGTGCCAGCAGCTTTAGCGGGGGGGGTAGCGAGCAGTACTTC
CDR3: CASSFSGGGSEQYF

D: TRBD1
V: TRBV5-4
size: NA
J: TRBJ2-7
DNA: TGTGCCAGCAGCTTGGTGACAGGGGGCGAATACGAGCAGTACTTC
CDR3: CASSLVTGGEYEQYF

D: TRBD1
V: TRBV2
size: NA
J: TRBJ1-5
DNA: TGTGCCAGCAGTGAACCACCTCGGGACAGGCATAGCAATCAGCCCCAGCATTTT
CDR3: CASSEPPRDRHSNQPQHF

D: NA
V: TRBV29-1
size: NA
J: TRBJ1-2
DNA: TGCAGCGTTGAAGGGCAGCCCAGGGGCTACACCTTC
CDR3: CSVEGQPRGYTF

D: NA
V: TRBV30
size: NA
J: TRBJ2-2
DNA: TGTGCCTGGGACTTAGGAGGGGATAACACCGGGGAGCTGTTTTTT
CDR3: CAWDLGGDNTGELFF

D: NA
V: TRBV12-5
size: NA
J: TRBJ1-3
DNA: TGTGCTAGTGGTCCAGCCGACACGGCCTACCGGGGGGGAAACACCATATATTTT
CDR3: CASGPADTAYRGGNTIYF

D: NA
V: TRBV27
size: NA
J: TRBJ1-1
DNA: TGTGCCAGCAGTTCCCATGGGGGGACTGAAGCTTTCTTT
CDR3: CASSSHGGTEAFF

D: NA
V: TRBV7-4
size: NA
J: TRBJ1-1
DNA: TGTGCCAGCAGCTTAGTGTTAGGCCAGGATGAAGTGAACACTGAAGCTTTCTTT
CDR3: CASSLVLGQDEVNTEAFF

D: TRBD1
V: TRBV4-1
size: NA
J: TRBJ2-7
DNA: TGCGCCAGCAGCCAAGACGCCGGGACAGAACCCTACGAGCAGTACTTC
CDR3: CASSQDAGTEPYEQYF

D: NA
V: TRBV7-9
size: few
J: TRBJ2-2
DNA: TGTGCCAGCAGCTTAGGGGCCGCCCGCTACTCGAACACCGGGGAGCTGTTTTTT
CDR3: CASSLGAARYSNTGELFF

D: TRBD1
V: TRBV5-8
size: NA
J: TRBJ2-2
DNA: TGTGCCAGCATCCCCAACCGGGACAGGGGTACCGGGGAGCTGTTTTTT
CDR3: CASIPNRDRGTGELFF

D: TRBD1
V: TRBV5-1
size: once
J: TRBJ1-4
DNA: TGCGCCAGCAGCTTTGTCTCGACAGGGGAAGGGGAAATTGAAAAACTGTTTTTT
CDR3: CASSFVSTGEGEIEKLFF

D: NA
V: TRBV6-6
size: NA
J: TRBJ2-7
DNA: TGTGCCAGCAGTCTACACAGCCCGCGGGACGAGCAGTACTTC
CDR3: CASSLHSPRDEQYF

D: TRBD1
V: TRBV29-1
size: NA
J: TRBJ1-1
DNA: TGCAGCGTGGACCGCGGACAGGGCGGTGAAGCTTTCTTT
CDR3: CSVDRGQGGEAFF

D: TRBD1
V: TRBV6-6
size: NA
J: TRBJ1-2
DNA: TGTGCCAGCAGTTACCCAGACAGGGTCCATGGCTACACCTTC
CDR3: CASSYPDRVHGYTF

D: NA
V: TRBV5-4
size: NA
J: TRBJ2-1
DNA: TGTGCCAGCACCAGGCGGGACAATGAGCAGTTCTTC
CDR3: CASTRRDNEQFF

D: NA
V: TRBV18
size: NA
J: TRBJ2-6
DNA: TGTGCCAGCTCACTCGTTGACGGCAGGAATGCCTCTGGGGCCAACGTCCTGACTTTC
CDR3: CASSLVDGRNASGANVLTF

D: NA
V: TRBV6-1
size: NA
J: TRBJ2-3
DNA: TGTGCCAGCAGTCTGACAGGCCACACCACAGATACGCAGTATTTT
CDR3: CASSLTGHTTDTQYF

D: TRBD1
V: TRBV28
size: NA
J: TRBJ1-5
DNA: TGTGCCAGCAGCCGGACAGGCCAAGCTAGCAATCAGCCCCAGCATTTT
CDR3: CASSRTGQASNQPQHF

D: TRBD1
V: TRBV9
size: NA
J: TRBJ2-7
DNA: TGTGCCAGCAGCTTACCGGGGACAGGGGGCGACGAGCAGTACTTC
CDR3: CASSLPGTGGDEQYF

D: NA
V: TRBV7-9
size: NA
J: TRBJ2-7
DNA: TGTGCCAGCAGCCCCCGAGTTGCGTCCTACGAGCAGTACTTC
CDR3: CASSPRVASYEQYF

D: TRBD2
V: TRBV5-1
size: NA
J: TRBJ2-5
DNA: TGCGCCAGCAGCTTGGCCAGGACTAGACAAGAGACCCAGTACTTC
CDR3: CASSLARTRQETQYF

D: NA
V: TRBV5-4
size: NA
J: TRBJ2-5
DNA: TGTGCCAGCAGCTTGGTGGGGGGGGCAGAACCCCAAGAGACCCAGTACTTC
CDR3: CASSLVGGAEPQETQYF

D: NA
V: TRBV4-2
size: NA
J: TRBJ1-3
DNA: TGTGCCAGCAGCCCGGGCGGGACGAGACTACAGGGAAACACCATATATTTT
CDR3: CASSPGGTRLQGNTIYF

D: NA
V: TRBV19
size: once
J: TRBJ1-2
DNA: TGTGCCAGTAGTATACAAGATCAGGGGAAACAACGCTATGGCTACACCTTC
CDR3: CASSIQDQGKQRYGYTF

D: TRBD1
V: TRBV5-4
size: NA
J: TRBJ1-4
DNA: TGTGCCAGCAGCTCTAACCTTAGCTTATGGGACAGTTCAACTAATGAAAAACTGTTTTTT
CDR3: CASSSNLSLWDSSTNEKLFF

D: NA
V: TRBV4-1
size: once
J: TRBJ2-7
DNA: TGCGCCAGCAGCCAAGAGTTTGGGTTTGGGGGCAAACACGAGCAGTACTTC
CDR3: CASSQEFGFGGKHEQYF

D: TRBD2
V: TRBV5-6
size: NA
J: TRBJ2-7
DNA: TGTGCCAGCAGCTTGGCCGAGTGGGGCGGGGGGCCACGGGAGCAGTACTTC
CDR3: CASSLAEWGGGPREQYF

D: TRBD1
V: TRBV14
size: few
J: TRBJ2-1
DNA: TGTGCCAGCAGCCAAGCGCGACAGGGTTTTTCCTACAATGAGCAGTTCTTC
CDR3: CASSQARQGFSYNEQFF

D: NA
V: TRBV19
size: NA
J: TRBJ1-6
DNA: TGTGCCAGTAGTATATGGGCAGGGCTCCAGAATTCACCCCTCCACTTT
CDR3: CASSIWAGLQNSPLHF

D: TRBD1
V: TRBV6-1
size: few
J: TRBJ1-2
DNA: TGTGCCAGCAGTGAACGCCGGACAGGGACAACGCCAACCACCCTCTATGGCTACACCTTC
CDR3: CASSERRTGTTPTTLYGYTF

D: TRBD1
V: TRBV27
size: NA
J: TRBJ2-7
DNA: TGTGCCAGCAGTTTAGGGCCCCGGACAGGGTGGTACGAGCAGTACTTC
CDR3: CASSLGPRTGWYEQYF

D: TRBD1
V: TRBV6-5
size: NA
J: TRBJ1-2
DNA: TGTGCCAGCAGGCCAGCTAGGGGGCTAGACTATGGCTACACCTTC
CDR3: CASRPARGLDYGYTF

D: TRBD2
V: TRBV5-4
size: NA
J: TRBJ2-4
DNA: TGTGCCAGCAGGTCCGATCGGCGGGGGATAGCCAAAAACATTCAGTACTTC
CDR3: CASRSDRRGIAKNIQYF

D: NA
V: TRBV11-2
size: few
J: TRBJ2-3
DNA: TGTGCCAGCAGCTCGTCAGCGGGTCCAACGGGGGATACGCAGTATTTT
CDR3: CASSSSAGPTGDTQYF

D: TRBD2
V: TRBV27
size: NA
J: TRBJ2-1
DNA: TGTGCCAGCGCGGGGGGGCCCTACAATGAGCAGTTCTTC
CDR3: CASAGGPYNEQFF

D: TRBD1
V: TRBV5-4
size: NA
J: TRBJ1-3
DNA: TGTGCCAGCAGCCATAGGAGGGGACAGGGTTATGGAAACACCATATATTTT
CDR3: CASSHRRGQGYGNTIYF

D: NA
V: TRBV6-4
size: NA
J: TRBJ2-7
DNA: TGTGCCAGCAGTGGTCCTCCGGGTGGCTCCTACGAGCAGTACTTC
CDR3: CASSGPPGGSYEQYF

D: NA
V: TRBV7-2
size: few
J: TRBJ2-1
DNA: TGTGCCAGCAGCCCCTGCCCGAGCCCTAGAACGGGTGGCTACAATGAGCAGTTCTTC
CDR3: CASSPCPSPRTGGYNEQFF

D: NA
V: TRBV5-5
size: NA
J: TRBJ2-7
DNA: TGTGCCAGCAGCTTAGGACAGACCTCTAACGAGCAGTACTTC
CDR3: CASSLGQTSNEQYF

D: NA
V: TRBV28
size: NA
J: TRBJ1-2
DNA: TGTGCCAGCAACGGAGAGGGCTACACCTTC
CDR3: CASNGEGYTF

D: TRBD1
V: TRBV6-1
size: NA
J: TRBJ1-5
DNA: TGTGCCAGCAGTAACCGGGACAGGAATCAGCCCCAGCATTTT
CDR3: CASSNRDRNQPQHF